The 32 T cell receptor beta chains listed next were all sequenced from one sample in a study of blood T cell repertoires in COVID-19 (dated by TCRdb to the early 2020s). Libraries were prepared through the immunoSEQ multiplex PCR assay. Held by TCRdb, this immuneACCESS table contains in-frame sequences only and omits some clones. Under half of the omission traces to an unresolved V gene where checked; the cause of the rest is unknown. The sample includes 330,000 or so clones, with about 90% observed a single time. The ten most abundant clones make up 1.5% to 2% of the sample. The specimen sequenced was PBMCs or T cells enriched from blood (not recorded which). These TCRs come from a man between 40 and 49 years old in a cohort exposed to, infected with or recovered from COVID-19 (not recorded which).

This clone was counted once. The chain uses TRBV4-1 and TRBJ1-2; TRBD1 matches 7 bases. The CDR3 length is 15 residues. Germline V gene lookup returns CDR1 MGHRA and CDR2 YSYEKL. V lost 0 bases to trimming and J lost 4 bases; unmatched junction nucleotides: 5. This chain's CDR3 is CASSQDSTGTYGYTF. The CDR3, as DNA: TGCGCCAGCAGCCAAGACTCGACAGGGACCTATGGCTACACCTTC.

This clone has just one count. The rearrangement links TRBV24-1 to TRBJ1-5, with 7 bases that match TRBD1. The CDR3 is 16 residues long. Germline CDR1 KGHDR, CDR2 SFDVKD. The junction had 5 bases not matched to a gene; V was cut back by 4 bases and J by 0 bases. The CDR3 DNA follows: TGTGCCACCAGTGACCATCAGGGGGATAGCAATCAGCCCCAGCATTTT. Its translation: CATSDHQGDSNQPQHF.

J is TRBJ1-1 and V is TRBV19; no definite D call. Germline V gene sequence: CDR1 LNHDA, CDR2 SQIVND (reference sequence). Trimming stripped 4 bases from V and 2 bases from J, with 14 bases between. The CDR3 is made up of 15 amino acids. This chain's CDR3 is CASSTPEAFNTEAFF. The CDR3 DNA is TGTGCCAGTAGTACCCCCGAAGCTTTCAACACTGAAGCTTTCTTT.

The table lists this clone with a few counts. The chain uses TRBV30 and TRBJ2-7; the match to TRBD2 covers 11 bases. Trimming removed 3 bases from V and 2 bases from J; junction bases left unmatched: 6. Germline V gives CDR1 GTSNPN, CDR2 SVGIG (reference sequence). The CDR3 runs to 15 residues. CDR3 sequence (DNA): TGTGCCTGGAGCCCTCTAGCGGGGGGACCCTACGAGCAGTACTTC. This translates into CAWSPLAGGPYEQYF.

This sequence joins TRBV5-1 and TRBJ1-4; D call uncertain. The germline V gene encodes CDR1 SGHRS and CDR2 YFSETQ. Trimming removed 0 bases from V and 7 bases from J, with 7 bases in between. The length of the CDR3 is 13 residues. The DNA for the CDR3 is TGCGCCAGCAGCTTGGAGGGAGCTGAAAAACTGTTTTTT. It translates to CASSLEGAEKLFF.

CDR3 residues: CAYTRGTENIQYF. Written as DNA, the CDR3 is TGTGCCTATACGCGGGGTACGGAAAACATTCAGTACTTC. This chain connects TRBV30 to TRBJ2-4; D might be TRBD2 (6 bases). This CDR3 region has 13 residues. With 7 bases removed from V and 5 bases from J, the gap between germline ends came to 15 bases. The germline V gene encodes CDR1 GTSNPN and CDR2 SVGIG (reference sequence).

V usage is TRBV28 and J usage is TRBJ1-6; TRBD1 agrees at 8 bases. The junction had 6 bases not matched to a gene; V was cut back by 2 bases and J by 9 bases. The CDR3 contains 15 residues. From germline, CDR1 is MDHEN and CDR2 SYDVKM. CDR3 DNA sequence: TGTGCCAGCAGTTTAGCCTCAGGGGGCGGTTCACCCCTCCACTTT. Protein product: CASSLASGGGSPLHF.

The chain links TRBV5-1 to TRBJ1-4; 9 bases agree with TRBD1. CDR1 and CDR2 (germline): SGHRS, YFSETQ. The CDR3 length is 17 residues. V shed 0 bases, J shed 4 bases, and the junction held 7 bases outside the gene matches. This chain's CDR3 is CASSLVTGGIGNEKLFF. The CDR3 nucleotides read TGCGCCAGCAGCTTGGTCACAGGGGGCATCGGTAATGAAAAACTGTTTTTT.

This chain uses TRBV7-2 with TRBJ1-6; no clear D gene. Looked up from germline, CDR1 is SGHTA and CDR2 is FQGNSA. CDR3 length: 14 amino acids. V lost 1 base to trimming and J lost 15 bases, with 16 bases between them. The CDR3 coding sequence is TGTGCCAGCAGCTTAGAAGGCAGGTCTCGTGGCCTCCACTTT. It encodes CASSLEGRSRGLHF.

The chain links TRBV29-1 to TRBJ2-3; 14 bases agree with TRBD2. The junction had 4 bases not matched to a gene; V was cut back by 7 bases and J by 4 bases. The CDR3 is 14 residues long. CDR1 and CDR2 (germline): SQVTM, ANQGSEA. The CDR3 is CSGTTSGRADTQYF. CDR3 nucleotides: TGCAGCGGTACGACTAGCGGGAGGGCAGATACGCAGTATTTT.

The rearrangement uses TRBV24-1 and TRBJ2-3, with TRBD2 matching 8 bases. The V gene end was trimmed by 3 bases and the J gene end by 2 bases; junction bases not matched to a gene: 9. Per the germline V gene, CDR1 is KGHDR and CDR2 is SFDVKD. This CDR3 region has 17 residues. The DNA of the CDR3 is TGTGCCACCAGTGATCCCCCCCGGGAGGGGCCCACAGATACGCAGTATTTT. It specifies CATSDPPREGPTDTQYF.

This chain links TRBV5-4 with TRBJ2-7, with 11 positions matching TRBD2. Trimming took 1 base from V and 1 from J; bases not matched to a gene: 4. CDR1 is SGHNT and CDR2 is YYREEE in the germline V gene (reference sequence). The CDR3 extends over 16 amino acids. CDR3 sequence reads: CASSLSGTSGSYEQYF. CDR3 DNA sequence: TGTGCCAGCAGCTTGTCAGGGACTAGCGGATCCTACGAGCAGTACTTC.

This clone turned up a few times. The chain employs TRBV11-1 and TRBJ2-1, with TRBD1 identical over 11 bases. J gave up 7 bases and V 2 bases, and 7 bases lay outside the gene matches. From germline, CDR1 is SGHAT and CDR2 FQDESV (reference sequence). The CDR3 is 16 residues long. The CDR3 sequence: CASSLIGTGGWNEQFF. The CDR3 coding sequence is TGTGCCAGCAGCTTAATTGGGACAGGGGGGTGGAATGAGCAGTTCTTC.

This rearrangement joins TRBV28 to TRBJ1-1; 10 bases match TRBD1. CDR1 MDHEN and CDR2 SYDVKM come from the germline V gene. The V gene end was trimmed by 2 bases and the J gene end by 6 bases; junction bases not matched to a gene: 15. The CDR3 spans 18 residues. DNA of the CDR3: TGTGCCAGCAGTTTAATGGGATCATCCGGGACAGGGGTCCCTGAAGCTTTCTTT. This sequence encodes CASSLMGSSGTGVPEAFF.

The chain is built from TRBV5-1 and TRBJ1-1, with D uncertain. The germline V gene has CDR1 SGHRS and CDR2 YFSETQ. This CDR3 spans 13 amino acids. V lost 1 base and J 4 bases, leaving 8 bases between the germline ends. The CDR3 sequence: CASSLRGITEAFF. As DNA, the CDR3 is TGCGCCAGCAGCTTGAGAGGGATCACTGAAGCTTTCTTT.

The chain carries TRBV7-8 and TRBJ2-1, with a possible D match to TRBD2 (5 bases). The V and J ends lost 5 bases and 10 bases respectively, with 12 bases between them. The V gene's germline CDR1 is SGHVS and CDR2 FQNEAQ. The CDR3 is 12 amino acids. Here the CDR3 reads CASSPIGEEQFF. Here the CDR3 DNA reads TGTGCCAGCAGCCCCATTGGGGAGGAGCAGTTCTTC. The whole variable domain, remainder taken from reference TRBV7-8 and TRBJ2-1, is GAGVSQSPRYKVAKRGQDVALRCDPISGHVSLFWYQQALGQGPEFLTYFQNEAQLDKSGLPSDRFFAERPEGSVSTLKIQRTQQEDSAVYLCASSPIGEEQFFGPGTRLTVL.

V is TRBV18 and J is TRBJ1-1; 11 bases are a match to TRBD1. Looked up from germline, CDR1 is KGHSH and CDR2 is LQKENI. The CDR3 has 15 residues. V gave up 2 bases and J gave up 4 bases; unmatched junction bases: 3. CDR3 region: CASSPWDRGVTEAFF. The CDR3 bases are TGTGCCAGCTCACCATGGGACAGGGGGGTCACTGAAGCTTTCTTT. The whole variable domain, remainder taken from reference TRBV18 and TRBJ1-1, is NAGVMQNPRHLVRRRGQEARLRCSPMKGHSHVYWYRQLPEEGLKFMVYLQKENIIDESGMPKERFSAEFPKEGPSILRIQQVVRGDSAAYFCASSPWDRGVTEAFFGQGTRLTVV.

The chain employs TRBV19 and TRBJ1-5; unclear D gene. V was clipped by 3 bases and J by 2 bases, with 14 bases between them. This CDR3 region has 16 residues. Germline V lookup: CDR1 LNHDA, CDR2 SQIVND (reference sequence). CDR3 in DNA: TGTGCCAGTAGTATTACGACGGGGATACGCAATCAGCCCCAGCATTTT. Protein product: CASSITTGIRNQPQHF.

The chain uses TRBV24-1 and TRBJ2-7; D perhaps matches TRBD1 (5 bases). The CDR3 spans 14 residues. CDR1 KGHDR and CDR2 SFDVKD come from the germline V gene. Trimming shortened V by 2 bases and J by 1 base, and 8 bases separated the two germline ends. CDR3 residues: CATSDSDISYEQYF. The CDR3, as DNA: TGTGCCACCAGTGATTCGGACATTTCCTACGAGCAGTACTTC.

The chain carries TRBV2 and TRBJ2-7; 12 bases align to TRBD2. V lost 7 bases and J lost 3; bases outside the gene matches: 7. The CDR3 covers 15 residues. Germline values: CDR1 SNHLY, CDR2 FYNNEI. CDR3 DNA sequence: TGTGCCAGCAAGAGTGGGACTAGCGGGCTCTACGAGCAGTACTTC. It translates to CASKSGTSGLYEQYF.

This rearrangement joins TRBV10-3 to TRBJ2-5; 10 bases map to TRBD2. CDR1 is ENHRY and CDR2 is SYGVKD in the germline V gene. The CDR3 totals 16 residues. V lost 6 bases and J lost 5; bases outside the gene matches: 12. The CDR3 DNA sequence: TGTGCCATCAGCGAGCGGGCTAGCGGGAGACGGGAGACCCAGTACTTC. Amino acids: CAISERASGRRETQYF.

The V and J genes are TRBV5-1 and TRBJ1-1; TRBD1 is a possible D gene (6 bases). V lost 0 bases and J 2 bases, leaving 14 bases between the germline ends. The CDR3 is made up of 16 amino acids. Germline loops: CDR1 SGHRS, CDR2 YFSETQ. CDR3 DNA sequence: TGCGCCAGCAGCTTGGACTTAGGACAGCTTAACACTGAAGCTTTCTTT. It is translated as CASSLDLGQLNTEAFF. Using reference TRBV5-1 and TRBJ1-1 for the parts outside the CDR3, the full variable domain is KAGVTQTPRYLIKTRGQQVTLSCSPISGHRSVSWYQQTPGQGLQFLFEYFSETQRNKGNFPGRFSGRQFSNSRSEMNVSTLELGDSALYLCASSLDLGQLNTEAFFGQGTRLTVV.

This chain connects TRBV7-9 to TRBJ2-7; possible D gene TRBD2, 5 bases. Per germline, CDR1 SEHNR and CDR2 FQNEAQ (reference sequence). The CDR3 is made up of 13 amino acids. Trimming cost V 8 bases and J 4 bases, with 15 bases left between them. DNA of the CDR3: TGTGCCAGCTCAGTGGGAGACCGATACGAGCAGTACTTC. Translation gives CASSVGDRYEQYF. The full variable domain, in which reference TRBV7-9 and TRBJ2-7 provide the parts outside the CDR3, is DTGVSQNPRHKITKRGQNVTFRCDPISEHNRLYWYRQTLGQGPEFLTYFQNEAQLEKSRLLSDRFSAERPKGSFSTLEIQRTEQGDSAMYLCASSVGDRYEQYFGPGTRLTVT.

The genes are TRBV5-6 and TRBJ2-2; 7 bases are a match to TRBD1. The junction had 8 bases not matched to a gene; V was cut back by 1 base and J by 5 bases. CDR1 and CDR2 from the germline V gene are SGHDT and YYEEEE. This CDR3 has 16 residues. CDR3 amino acids: CASSLINTGETGELFF. As DNA, the CDR3 is TGTGCCAGCAGCTTGATTAACACAGGGGAAACCGGGGAGCTGTTTTTT. Supplemented by reference TRBV5-6 and TRBJ2-2, the full variable domain reads DAGVTQSPTHLIKTRGQQVTLRCSPKSGHDTVSWYQQALGQGPQFIFQYYEEEERQRGNFPDRFSGHQFPNYSSELNVNALLLGDSALYLCASSLINTGETGELFFGEGSRLTVL.

V gene TRBV2 combines with J gene TRBJ2-7, with 8 bases lining up with TRBD2. Germline assignment: CDR1 SNHLY and CDR2 FYNNEI. The CDR3 consists of 15 residues. The ends lost 1 base at V and 7 bases at J; junction bases unmatched: 9. The CDR3 loop is CASSEGEAGEREQYF. The CDR3 DNA sequence: TGTGCCAGCAGTGAAGGGGAAGCGGGAGAACGGGAGCAGTACTTC. Full variable domain (remainder filled in from reference TRBV2 and TRBJ2-7): EPEVTQTPSHQVTQMGQEVILRCVPISNHLYFYWYRQILGQKVEFLVSFYNNEISEKSEIFDDQFSVERPDGSNFTLKIRSTKLEDSAMYFCASSEGEAGEREQYFGPGTRLTVT.

The chain is built from TRBV10-1 and TRBJ2-3; the match to TRBD2 covers 9 bases. CDR3 size: 14 residues. The V gene end was trimmed by 4 bases and the J gene end by 3 bases; junction bases not matched to a gene: 2. CDR1 is WNHNN and CDR2 is SYGVQD in the germline V gene (reference sequence). The CDR3 bases are TGCGCCAGCAGTGGAAGCGGGAGGACAGATACGCAGTATTTT. Translation gives CASSGSGRTDTQYF.

CDR3 amino acids: CASSLAGVGSYEQYF. In DNA, the CDR3 is TGTGCCAGCAGCTTAGCGGGAGTGGGATCCTACGAGCAGTACTTC. The rearrangement links TRBV7-9 to TRBJ2-7, with D maybe TRBD2 (5 bases). Germline V CDR1 and CDR2: SEHNR, FQNEAQ (reference sequence). Trimming took 0 bases from V and 1 from J, leaving 10 bases between them. CDR3 size: 15 residues.

V gene TRBV7-9 combines with J gene TRBJ1-5; 8 positions agree with TRBD1. The V segment lost 1 base and the J segment 2 bases; nucleotides outside the gene matches: 4. CDR1 and CDR2 (germline): SEHNR, FQNEAQ (reference sequence). The CDR3 has 16 residues. The CDR3 region has the DNA TGTGCCAGCAGCTTAGGGACAGGGATCGGCAATCAGCCCCAGCATTTT. Translating gives CASSLGTGIGNQPQHF.

This chain connects TRBV2 to TRBJ1-5; 7 nucleotides line up with TRBD1. The germline V gene encodes CDR1 SNHLY and CDR2 FYNNEI. J gave up 4 bases and V 2 bases, and 11 bases lay outside the gene matches. This CDR3 has 17 residues. CDR3 loop: CASSELGGQTRNQPQHF. The CDR3, as DNA: TGTGCCAGCAGTGAATTGGGGGGACAGACTAGGAATCAGCCCCAGCATTTT.

This chain joins TRBV7-9 and TRBJ1-2; D is unclear. In germline, CDR1 is SEHNR, CDR2 FQNEAQ (reference sequence). CDR3 length: 14 residues. Between the trimmed V and J ends, which lost 0 bases and 8 bases, there was a span of 13 bases. DNA for the CDR3: TGTGCCAGCAGCTTAGCGGAGGTCAGTTTCGGCTACACCTTC. Its translation: CASSLAEVSFGYTF.

V and J are TRBV5-4 and TRBJ2-1; TRBD2 matches 8 bases. Germline lookup yields CDR1 SGHNT and CDR2 YYREEE (reference sequence). V was clipped by 4 bases and J by 1 base; unmatched bases: 4. The CDR3 length is 15 residues. The CDR3 sequence: CASSQSGGSYNEQFF. The CDR3 DNA sequence: TGTGCCAGCAGCCAAAGCGGGGGATCCTACAATGAGCAGTTCTTC.

The rearrangement links TRBV27 to TRBJ1-1; D gene unclear. With 1 base removed from V and 1 base from J, the gap between germline ends came to 7 bases. Germline CDR1 MNHEY, CDR2 SMNVEV (reference sequence). CDR3 length equals 14 residues. CDR3 nucleotide sequence: TGTGCCAGCAGTTTATTGTCGAGGAACACTGAAGCTTTCTTT. Protein: CASSLLSRNTEAFF.